The 10 T cell receptor beta chains below come from one sample, sequenced in a study of T cells in Graves' hyperthyroidism and ophthalmopathy. Amplified regions were TCR beta CDR3 sequences from RNA transcripts. Initially, a first-round RT-PCR of the TCR CDR3 employed the HTBI primer set. Via MiXCR, TCRdb re-called the multiplex PCR reads, giving one row per CDR3 protein. This table has more than 300,000 distinct CDR3 sequences, 18% appearing once. Material: blood. The origin of the receptors is a young man with Graves' ophthalmopathy.

This clonotype was counted a single time. The chain links TRBV10-3 to TRBJ2-7, with D perhaps assigned TRBD1 or TRBD2 (5 bases each). Germline values: CDR1 ENHRY, CDR2 SYGVKD. Trimming stripped 6 bases from V and 0 bases from J, with 15 bases between. This CDR3 region has 15 residues. In nucleotides, the CDR3 is TGTGCCATCAGGGGTGGGGGTGCTAGCTCCTACGAGCAGTACTTC. Encoded protein: CAIRGGGASSYEQYF.

The rearrangement links TRBV15 to TRBJ2-3; perhaps D is TRBD1 or TRBD2 (5 bases each). The CDR3 contains 15 residues. V was cut by 2 bases and J by 4 bases, with 13 bases left in between. Germline lookup yields CDR1 LNHNV and CDR2 YYDKDF (reference sequence). CDR3: CATSRTWDGSDTQYF. In DNA form, the CDR3 reads TGTGCCACCAGCAGAACCTGGGACGGCTCAGATACGCAGTATTTT.

The chain employs TRBV7-9 and TRBJ2-2; 10 bases are a match to TRBD2. Trimming removed 6 bases from V and 3 bases from J; junction bases left unmatched: 7. This CDR3 comprises 16 residues. In germline, CDR1 is SEHNR, CDR2 FQNEAQ (reference sequence). CDR3 coding DNA: TGTGCCAGCAGACCCGGGACTAGCGTGGACACCGGGGAGCTGTTTTTT. It codes for CASRPGTSVDTGELFF.

This clonotype turned up a few times. The chain uses TRBV7-3 and TRBJ1-1, with a tentative D call TRBD1 (5 bases). V was cut by 3 bases and J by 3 bases, with 11 bases left in between. The germline V gene encodes CDR1 SGHTA and CDR2 FQGTGA. The CDR3 has 14 amino acids. Here the CDR3 reads CASSLFRVDTEAFF. DNA for the CDR3: TGTGCCAGCAGCTTGTTCAGGGTCGACACTGAAGCTTTCTTT.

The chain employs TRBV11-2 and TRBJ2-2; 7 nucleotides align to TRBD1. Germline CDR1 SGHAT, CDR2 FQNNGV. The CDR3 is 15 amino acids. Trimming removed 5 bases from V and 2 bases from J; junction bases left unmatched: 5. The CDR3 DNA reads as TGTGCCAGCAGCGATGGGGACAGCAACACCGGGGAGCTGTTTTTT. Translating gives CASSDGDSNTGELFF.

This clonotype was recorded many times. The chain joins TRBV7-9 to TRBJ2-1; 11 bases align to TRBD2. Looked up from germline, CDR1 is SEHNR and CDR2 is FQNEAQ (reference sequence). J lost 3 bases, V lost 4 bases, and 5 bases had no gene match. This CDR3 is built from 16 residues. Written as DNA, the CDR3 is TGTGCCAGCAGCTCTAGCGGGGGGCCGCGCTACAATGAGCAGTTCTTC. Protein product: CASSSSGGPRYNEQFF.

This clonotype was detected many times. This chain links TRBV6-1 with TRBJ1-2, with 9 bases identical to TRBD1. The CDR3 runs to 15 residues. CDR1 is MNHNS, CDR2 SASEGT, per germline. V lost 8 bases to trimming and J lost 4 bases; unmatched junction nucleotides: 11. CDR3 amino acids: CASSQGGQGSYGYTF. Here the CDR3 DNA reads TGTGCCAGCTCCCAAGGCGGACAGGGGAGCTATGGCTACACCTTC.

The genes are TRBV10-2 and TRBJ2-4; 7 nucleotides line up with TRBD2. V dropped 1 base and J dropped 0; count of bases not matched to a gene: 6. The CDR3 has 17 amino acids. The germline V gene has CDR1 WSHSY and CDR2 SAAADI. The CDR3 sequence is CASSEYLGGRAKNIQYF. In DNA, the CDR3 is TGCGCCAGCAGTGAGTATCTCGGCGGGAGAGCCAAAAACATTCAGTACTTC.

The table lists this clonotype with many counts. This chain joins TRBV5-1 and TRBJ1-4, with TRBD1 matching over 7 bases. V lost 0 bases to trimming and J lost 8 bases; unmatched junction nucleotides: 7. This CDR3 has 15 residues. The germline gives CDR1 SGHRS, CDR2 YFSETQ. CDR3 sequence (DNA): TGCGCCAGCAGCTTGGATCCAGGGGGAGGAGAAAAACTGTTTTTT. Translated: CASSLDPGGGEKLFF.

This clonotype was observed at least ten times. The chain carries TRBV2 and TRBJ2-2, with no clear D. CDR3 length: 12 amino acids. Trimming removed 7 bases from V and 4 bases from J, with 7 bases in between. CDR1 and CDR2 from the germline V gene are SNHLY and FYNNEI. The CDR3 DNA reads as TGTGCCAGCAAAAGATTCACCGGGGAGCTGTTTTTT. This codes for CASKRFTGELFF.